Each of the 25 T cell receptor beta chains below was sequenced from the same sample in a study of OX40 agonist ivuxolimab in advanced cancers. Libraries were prepared by immunoSEQ multiplex PCR; TCRdb keeps only in-frame clonotypes and omits some of them. The top ten clones hold roughly 18% of a sample with about 26,000 clones, more than 85% of them seen once. The sequencing here drew on CD4+ or CD8+ T cells sorted from blood, taken in a trial of the OX40 agonist ivuxolimab. These receptors were taken from an adult with an advanced solid tumor such as melanoma, head and neck, liver or kidney cancer.

CDR3 loop: CASTSPWDDANIQYF. The CDR3 nucleotides are TGTGCCAGCACCTCACCCTGGGACGACGCAAACATTCAGTACTTC. The rearrangement uses TRBV7-8 and TRBJ2-4; D is perhaps TRBD1 or TRBD2 (5 bases each). Trimming pared 7 bases from V and 6 bases from J, leaving 19 bases between. The CDR3 runs to 15 residues. Germline CDR1 SGHVS, CDR2 FQNEAQ.

The chain combines TRBV7-9 with TRBJ1-3; D is perhaps TRBD1 (6 bases). The CDR3 length is 13 residues. V lost 10 bases, J lost 9 bases, and 19 bases lay in between. Germline V gives CDR1 SEHNR, CDR2 FQNEAQ (reference sequence). In nucleotides, the CDR3 is TGTGCCACTCACTCGGACAGTCGGGGCACCATATATTTT. Protein sequence: CATHSDSRGTIYF.

The CDR3 loop is CASSYEGISNQPQHF. The CDR3 DNA reads as TGTGCCAGCAGTTACGAGGGAATAAGCAATCAGCCCCAGCATTTT. The chain couples TRBV6-6 to TRBJ1-5; D gene ambiguous. The CDR3 sequence is 15 residues long. Germline V gene sequence: CDR1 MNHNY, CDR2 SVGAGI (reference sequence). The V gene lost 2 bases and the J gene lost 1 base, with 9 bases spanning the gap.

In its sample, this clone was seen once. The V gene is TRBV21-1, the J gene TRBJ1-4; the DNA was not used to check the table's D call, TRBD1. TRBV21-1 counts as a pseudogene. This CDR3 is built from 18 residues. The CDR3 DNA is TGTGCCAGCGCTATCGACCAGGGAAACGGCCGATTCAATGAAAAACTGTTTTTT. Amino acid sequence: CASAIDQGNGRFNEKLFF.

This chain uses TRBV28 with TRBJ1-5; 7 bases are shared with TRBD1. The CDR3 extends over 17 amino acids. In germline, CDR1 is MDHEN, CDR2 SYDVKM. V shed 5 bases, J shed 0 bases, and the junction held 10 bases outside the gene matches. CDR3 in amino acids: CASSTWTGRDSNQPQHF. CDR3 in DNA: TGTGCCAGCAGTACATGGACAGGCAGAGATAGCAATCAGCCCCAGCATTTT.

This clone has just a few counts. This rearrangement joins TRBV4-1 to TRBJ1-1, with D perhaps matching TRBD1 (5 bases). The CDR3 is 15 residues long. V was shortened by 0 bases and J by 2 bases, with 10 bases between the two germline ends. The germline V gene has CDR1 MGHRA and CDR2 YSYEKL. The CDR3: CASSQEGGGNTEAFF. As DNA, the CDR3 is TGCGCCAGCAGCCAAGAAGGTGGGGGTAACACTGAAGCTTTCTTT.

Worth noting for this clone: At one of its ends the junction is not consistent with the germline gene, which may arise from a read error. This chain connects TRBV7-2 to TRBJ2-4; D possibly corresponds to TRBD2 (5 bases). The CDR3 totals 14 residues. Germline V lookup: CDR1 SGHTA, CDR2 FQGNSA. The CDR3 coding sequence is TGTGCCAGCAGCTTATTGGGGTGGGAGCCCCATCAGTGGTTC. It yields the protein CASSLLGWEPHQWF.

This chain connects TRBV27 to TRBJ2-7; the match to TRBD1 covers 8 bases. V lost 3 bases and J lost 0; bases outside the gene matches: 13. The CDR3 is made up of 18 amino acids. The germline V gene has CDR1 MNHEY and CDR2 SMNVEV (reference sequence). The CDR3 region has the DNA TGTGCCAGCAGTTTGATTTCTCCCGGACAGGGTAGCTCCTACGAGCAGTACTTC. Translating it yields CASSLISPGQGSSYEQYF.

The chain links TRBV13 to TRBJ2-7; 12 bases agree with TRBD2. The trim removed 2 bases at V and 4 bases at J, leaving 6 bases unmatched. This CDR3 is 16 amino acids long. Germline V CDR1 and CDR2: PRHDT, FYEKMQ (reference sequence). Written as DNA, the CDR3 is TGTGCCAGCAGCTTATCCGGGACTAGCGGGTCGTACGAGCAGTACTTC. Protein sequence: CASSLSGTSGSYEQYF.

CDR3 DNA: TGTGCCAGTAGTCCCCGGGACAAACCCTACAATGAGCAGTTCTTC. Translating gives CASSPRDKPYNEQFF. The J gene is TRBJ2-1, the V gene TRBV19, with D maybe TRBD1 (6 bases). The CDR3 covers 15 residues. Between the trimmed V and J ends, which lost 5 bases and 2 bases, there was a span of 13 bases. The V gene's germline CDR1 is LNHDA and CDR2 SQIVND (reference sequence). Full variable domain (rest looked up from reference TRBV19 and TRBJ2-1): DGGITQSPKYLFRKEGQNVTLSCEQNLNHDAMYWYRQDPGQGLRLIYYSQIVNDFQKGDIAEGYSVSREKKESFPLTVTSAQKNPTAFYLCASSPRDKPYNEQFFGPGTRLTVL.

This clone was seen a handful of times. The chain couples TRBV5-1 to TRBJ2-1; D tentatively fits TRBD1 or TRBD2 (5 bases each). Germline V gene sequence: CDR1 SGHRS, CDR2 YFSETQ. This CDR3 comprises 14 residues. The V and J ends lost 3 bases and 4 bases respectively, with 11 bases between them. The CDR3 protein is CASSSEWGYNEQFF. In nucleotides, the CDR3 is TGCGCCAGCAGCTCTGAGTGGGGGTACAATGAGCAGTTCTTC.

The V gene is TRBV7-9, the J gene TRBJ2-7, with 9 bases fitting TRBD2. From germline, CDR1 is SEHNR and CDR2 FQNEAQ (reference sequence). This CDR3 contains 14 residues. V shed 3 bases, J shed 6 bases, and the junction held 6 bases outside the gene matches. The CDR3 spells CASSLAAGGLEQYF. The CDR3, as DNA: TGTGCCAGCAGCTTGGCAGCGGGAGGACTCGAGCAGTACTTC.

The chain is built from TRBV28 and TRBJ1-5; D is ambiguous. Trimming stripped 6 bases from V and 0 bases from J, with 12 bases between. CDR1 MDHEN and CDR2 SYDVKM come from the germline V gene. The CDR3 contains 15 residues. The CDR3 region has the DNA TGTGCCAGCAGGGTAATAGGGTATAGCAATCAGCCCCAGCATTTT. It translates to CASRVIGYSNQPQHF.

As DNA, the CDR3 is TGCAGTGCTTTGGTGAACACTGAAGCTTTCTTT. This encodes CSALVNTEAFF. This chain links TRBV20-1 with TRBJ1-1; D is unclear. Trimming left V 5 bases short and J 0 bases short, with 4 bases between. This CDR3 is built from 11 residues. CDR1 DFQATT and CDR2 SNEGSKA come from the germline V gene (reference sequence).

This chain joins TRBV19 and TRBJ2-4; D is possibly TRBD2 (7 bases). The CDR3 covers 17 residues. V was pared by 3 bases and J by 2 bases, with 17 bases between. Germline V CDR1 and CDR2: LNHDA, SQIVND (reference sequence). The CDR3 sequence is CASSIGGPEFTKNIQYF. CDR3 DNA: TGTGCCAGTAGTATCGGGGGGCCGGAATTTACCAAAAACATTCAGTACTTC.

V and J are TRBV5-6 and TRBJ2-7, with a tentative D call TRBD2 (6 bases). CDR3 length: 14 residues. V lost 1 base and J 0 bases, leaving 8 bases between the germline ends. Germline CDR1 reads SGHDT; CDR2 reads YYEEEE. In DNA, the CDR3 is TGTGCCAGCAGCTTGTTCGGGGGCTCCTACGAGCAGTACTTC. Protein: CASSLFGGSYEQYF.

V gene TRBV7-9 combines with J gene TRBJ2-1, with D possibly being TRBD2 (6 bases). The ends were cut back, 5 bases at V and 4 bases at J, with 15 bases in the middle. This CDR3 is 15 amino acids long. Germline CDR1 reads SEHNR; CDR2 reads FQNEAQ (reference sequence). CDR3 sequence reads: CASSQTSRAYNEQFF. The CDR3, as DNA: TGTGCCAGCAGCCAAACTAGCAGAGCTTACAATGAGCAGTTCTTC.

The chain recombines TRBV28 with TRBJ1-3; 8 bases map to TRBD1. Germline V lookup: CDR1 MDHEN, CDR2 SYDVKM. V lost 6 bases, J lost 3 bases, and 4 bases stayed unmatched. The CDR3 runs 14 residues. The CDR3 loop reads CASRQGAYGNTIYF. The CDR3 DNA is TGTGCCAGCAGGCAGGGGGCCTATGGAAACACCATATATTTT.

The J gene is TRBJ2-7, the V gene TRBV28; D call uncertain. The CDR3 is 12 residues long. Germline CDR1 reads MDHEN; CDR2 reads SYDVKM. Trimming stripped 3 bases from V and 6 bases from J, with 9 bases between. The CDR3 DNA reads TGTGCCAGCAGTTTGGGGATTAGCGAGCAGTACTTC. This translates into CASSLGISEQYF.

The chain is built from TRBV11-3 and TRBJ2-7; tentative D call: TRBD1 (6 bases). The V end lost 9 bases, the J end lost 2 bases, and 17 bases lay between the germline ends. From germline, CDR1 is SGHNT and CDR2 YENEEA. The CDR3 is made up of 14 amino acids. DNA of the CDR3: TGTGCCAGTAAACGGGACACCGGAACCTACGAGCAGTACTTC. The encoded protein is CASKRDTGTYEQYF.

The chain employs TRBV7-9 and TRBJ1-5, with D maybe TRBD1 (5 bases). V was shortened by 3 bases and J by 3 bases, with 9 bases between the two germline ends. Germline CDR1 reads SEHNR; CDR2 reads FQNEAQ (reference sequence). The CDR3 contains 14 residues. The CDR3 region is CASSLGGNNQPQHF. Here the CDR3 DNA reads TGTGCCAGCAGCTTGGGGGGTAACAATCAGCCCCAGCATTTT.

The V gene is TRBV7-9, the J gene TRBJ2-1; D is unclear. Looked up from germline, CDR1 is SEHNR and CDR2 is FQNEAQ (reference sequence). Trimming pared 5 bases from V and 8 bases from J, leaving 10 bases between. There are 12 residues in the CDR3. Here the CDR3 reads CASSPDEDEQFF. CDR3 bases: TGTGCCAGCAGCCCTGATGAGGATGAGCAGTTCTTC.

The chain combines TRBV9 with TRBJ2-1; the D gene is possibly TRBD2 (5 bases). The germline V and J ends were trimmed by 6 bases and 4 bases, with 11 bases remaining between them. Germline V gives CDR1 SGDLS, CDR2 YYNGEE. CDR3 size: 13 residues. CDR3: CASKGDNYNEQFF. The CDR3 DNA reads as TGTGCCAGCAAGGGAGACAATTACAATGAGCAGTTCTTC.

This chain links TRBV11-2 with TRBJ2-7; unclear D gene. The V end was cut by 3 bases, the J end by 0 bases, with 6 bases between. The CDR3 contains 13 residues. CDR1 and CDR2 (germline): SGHAT, FQNNGV. The CDR3 sequence is CASSFALSYEQYF. CDR3 nucleotides: TGTGCCAGCAGCTTCGCCCTCTCCTACGAGCAGTACTTC.

V and J are TRBV30 and TRBJ1-4, with D perhaps matching TRBD1 (5 bases). Trimming removed 3 bases at V and 8 bases at J, with 16 bases between. CDR1 is GTSNPN and CDR2 is SVGIG in the germline V gene (reference sequence). The CDR3 is 14 amino acids. As DNA, the CDR3 is TGTGCCTGGAGCAGTGGACTCCGGGGGGAAAAACTGTTTTTT. Its translation is CAWSSGLRGEKLFF. The full variable domain, its missing parts supplied by reference TRBV30 and TRBJ1-4, is SQTIHQWPATLVQPVGSPLSLECTVEGTSNPNLYWYRQAAGRGLQLLFYSVGIGQISSEVPQNLSASRPQDRQFILSSKKLLLSDSGFYLCAWSSGLRGEKLFFGSGTQLSVL.